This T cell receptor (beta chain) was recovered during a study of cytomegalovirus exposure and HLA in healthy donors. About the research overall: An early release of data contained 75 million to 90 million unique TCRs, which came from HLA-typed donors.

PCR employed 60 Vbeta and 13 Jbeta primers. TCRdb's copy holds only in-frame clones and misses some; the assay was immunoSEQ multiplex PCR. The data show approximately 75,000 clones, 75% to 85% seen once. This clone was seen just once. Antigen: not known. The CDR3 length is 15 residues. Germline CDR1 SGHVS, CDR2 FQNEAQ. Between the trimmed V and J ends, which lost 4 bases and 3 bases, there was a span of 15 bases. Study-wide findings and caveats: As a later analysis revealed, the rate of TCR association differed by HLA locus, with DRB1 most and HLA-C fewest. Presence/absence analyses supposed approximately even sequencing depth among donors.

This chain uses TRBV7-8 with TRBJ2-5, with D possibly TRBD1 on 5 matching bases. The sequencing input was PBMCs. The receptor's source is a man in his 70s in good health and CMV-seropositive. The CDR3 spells CASSSRKTGEETQYF. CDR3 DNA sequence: TGTGCCAGCAGCTCCCGAAAAACAGGAGAAGAGACCCAGTACTTC.